The source of this T cell receptor beta chain is a study of cytomegalovirus exposure and HLA in healthy donors. Study-level points and caveats: Cytomegalovirus-associated status was assigned to about 160 TCR beta chains. Most TCR sequences proved rare, with some public TCRs found in many donors. Per a prior analysis, the majority of TCR beta V segments were productive roughly 87% or roughly 30% of the time.

Notes on this clone: Its antigen is unidentified.

Use of 60 Vbeta and 13 Jbeta primers characterized the PCR. Repertoires were generated with immunoSEQ multiplex PCR, while TCRdb's copy carries only in-frame clones and drops some. This sample has around 110,000 clones, with around 70% found just once. The length of the CDR3 is 14 residues. Looked up from germline, CDR1 is SGHNT and CDR2 is YENEEA. Trimming at V came to 6 bases and at J to 2 bases, leaving 6 bases not matched to a gene. The receptor's source is a man younger than 45 in good health and CMV-seropositive. This chain uses TRBV11-3 with TRBJ1-2, with 7 nucleotides matching TRBD1. The sample taken for sequencing was PBMCs. CDR3 DNA: TGTGCCAGCAGGCCCAGGGACAGAAACTATGGCTACACCTTC. Translation gives CASRPRDRNYGYTF.